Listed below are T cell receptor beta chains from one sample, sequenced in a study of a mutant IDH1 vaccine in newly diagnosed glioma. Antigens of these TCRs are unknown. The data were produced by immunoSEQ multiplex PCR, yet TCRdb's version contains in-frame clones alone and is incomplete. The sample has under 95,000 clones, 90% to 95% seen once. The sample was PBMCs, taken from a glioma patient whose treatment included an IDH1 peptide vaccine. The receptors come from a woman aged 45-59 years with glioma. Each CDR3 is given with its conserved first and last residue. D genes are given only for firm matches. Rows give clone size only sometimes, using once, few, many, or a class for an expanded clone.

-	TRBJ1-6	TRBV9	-	TGTGCCAGCAGCGCAGGGGACTATAATTCACCCCTCCACTTT	CASSAGDYNSPLHF
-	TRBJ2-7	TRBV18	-	TGTGCCAGCTCACTGACTAGCTCCTACGAGCAGTACTTC	CASSLTSSYEQYF
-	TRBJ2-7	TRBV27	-	TGTGCCAGCAGTTTACTTGGACAGTTTCGGGAGCAGTACTTC	CASSLLGQFREQYF
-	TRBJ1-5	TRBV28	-	TGTGCCGCGCGGGGGGCCAATCAGCCCCAGCATTTT	CAARGANQPQHF
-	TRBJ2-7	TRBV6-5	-	TGTGCCAGCAGTTCTACTGCCTACGAGCAGTACTTC	CASSSTAYEQYF
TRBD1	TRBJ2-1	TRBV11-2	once	TGTGCCAGCAGCTTGTTTGACAGGGGGTACAATGAGCAGTTCTTC	CASSLFDRGYNEQFF
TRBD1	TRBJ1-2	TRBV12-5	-	TGTGCTAGTGCCTTGACAGGGGCGGGTGGCTACACCTTC	CASALTGAGGYTF
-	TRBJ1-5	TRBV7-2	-	TGTGCCAGCAGCTTAGGGGGCCGGGACAATCAGCCCCAGCATTTT	CASSLGGRDNQPQHF
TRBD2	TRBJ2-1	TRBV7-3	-	TGTGCCAGCAGCTTAAGGCCGGCTAGCGGCAGCTCCTACAATGAGCAGTTCTTC	CASSLRPASGSSYNEQFF
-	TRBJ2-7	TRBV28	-	TGTGCCAGCAGTTCCTCCTACGAGCAGTACTTC	CASSSSYEQYF
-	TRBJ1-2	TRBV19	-	TGTGCCAGTAGACCCCAGGGCAGGGTATATGGCTACACCTTC	CASRPQGRVYGYTF
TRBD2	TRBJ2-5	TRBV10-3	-	TGTGCCATCAGTGAGTCGGGACTAGCGGGCCGGGAGACCCAGTACTTC	CAISESGLAGRETQYF
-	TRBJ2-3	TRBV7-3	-	TGTGCCAGCAGCTTGTCTACTAGAGGGGGCACAGATACGCAGTATTTT	CASSLSTRGGTDTQYF
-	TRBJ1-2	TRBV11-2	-	TGTGCCAGCGGACCTGGACATAACTATGGCTACACCTTC	CASGPGHNYGYTF
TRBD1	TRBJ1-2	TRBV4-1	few	TGCGCCAGCAGCCAAGATCCCGGGACAGATTATGGCTACACCTTC	CASSQDPGTDYGYTF
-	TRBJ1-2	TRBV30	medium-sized	TGTGCCTGGACATTACTTGACCATGGCTACACCTTC	CAWTLLDHGYTF
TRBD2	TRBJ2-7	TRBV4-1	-	TGCGCCAGCAGCCAAGGAAGCGGGAGCTCCTACGAGCAGTACTTC	CASSQGSGSSYEQYF
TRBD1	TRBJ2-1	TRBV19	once	TGTGCCAGTAGTATAGGGACAGGGACTTCGTACGATGAGCAGTTCTTC	CASSIGTGTSYDEQFF
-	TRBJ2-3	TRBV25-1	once	TGTGCCAGCGCCAGGGGGGCGGATACGCAGTATTTT	CASARGADTQYF
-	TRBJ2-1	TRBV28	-	TGTGCCAGCAGTTTTGCCTACAATGAGCAGTTCTTC	CASSFAYNEQFF
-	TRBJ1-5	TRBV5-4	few	TGTGCCAGCAGCTTGGAGGGGGAGCAGCCCCAGCATTTT	CASSLEGEQPQHF
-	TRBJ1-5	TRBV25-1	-	TGTGCCAGCAGTGAATTTAGGGGACTTAGCAATCAGCCCCAGCATTTT	CASSEFRGLSNQPQHF
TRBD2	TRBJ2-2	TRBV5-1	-	TGCGCCAGCAGCGGATCCGGGACTAGACCCGCCGGGGAGCTGTTTTTT	CASSGSGTRPAGELFF
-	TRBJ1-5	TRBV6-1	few	TGTGCCAGCCAACTACAGGGTAGAAACAATCAGCCCCAGCATTTT	CASQLQGRNNQPQHF
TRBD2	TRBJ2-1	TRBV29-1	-	TGCAGCGGAAGGACTAGCGGGAGCCATGAGCAGTTCTTC	CSGRTSGSHEQFF
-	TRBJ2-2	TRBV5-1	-	TGCGCCAGCACCCTACTTAGACCCGGATCCGGGGAGCTGTTTTTT	CASTLLRPGSGELFF
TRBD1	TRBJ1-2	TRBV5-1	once	TGCGCCAGCAGCCTAGGACAGGGAAACGGCTACACCTTC	CASSLGQGNGYTF
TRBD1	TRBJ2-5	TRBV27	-	TGTGCCAGCAGTCGGGACCGGACAGGGGGGTTTCGGACCCAGTACTTC	CASSRDRTGGFRTQYF
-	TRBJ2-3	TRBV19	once	TGTGCCACCTCGGAGGGCCCTACAGATACGCAGTATTTT	CATSEGPTDTQYF
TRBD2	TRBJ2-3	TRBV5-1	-	TGCGCCAGCAGGCCACTGAGCGGGAGCCCAGATACGCAGTATTTT	CASRPLSGSPDTQYF
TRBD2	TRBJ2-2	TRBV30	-	TGTGCCTGGACCCGCGGGAGCCTGAACACCGGGGAGCTGTTTTTT	CAWTRGSLNTGELFF
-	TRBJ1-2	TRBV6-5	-	TGTGCCAGCAGTTACGGGGAGGGAGGCTATGGCTACACCTTC	CASSYGEGGYGYTF
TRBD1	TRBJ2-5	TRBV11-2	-	TGTGCCAGCAGCTTAGGGGGGCAGGGGGCATTGGAGACCCAGTACTTC	CASSLGGQGALETQYF
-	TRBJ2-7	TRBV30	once	TGTGCCTGGAGTGTAGGCGGGTACGAGCAGTACTTC	CAWSVGGYEQYF
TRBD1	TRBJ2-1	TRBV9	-	TGTGCCAGCAGCCCCCGGACAGGGGGCGCCTACAATGAGCAGTTCTTC	CASSPRTGGAYNEQFF
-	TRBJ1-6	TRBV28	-	TGTGCCAGCGGCCCACACGTTTATAATTCACCCCTCCACTTT	CASGPHVYNSPLHF
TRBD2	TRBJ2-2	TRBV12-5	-	TGTGCTAGTGGGTGGACTAGCGGGAGCACCGGGGAGCTGTTTTTT	CASGWTSGSTGELFF
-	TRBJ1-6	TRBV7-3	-	TGTGCCAGCAGCTTAACGCGGACCCAAGCTTACATAAATTCACCCCTCCACTTT	CASSLTRTQAYINSPLHF